One and the same sample provided the 9 T cell receptor beta chains below, sequenced in a study of control samples from healthy donors and cancer patients. TCRdb's copy holds only in-frame clones and misses some; the assay was immunoSEQ multiplex PCR. The sample comprises more than 75,000 clones, 80% to 90% of which are singletons, and under 2% rests with the top ten. Sequenced sample: PBMCs. These TCRs come from a woman aged 55-69 years with head and neck cancer.

The chain recombines TRBV6-2 or TRBV6-3 with TRBJ2-7, with TRBD2 matching 13 bases. The V and J ends lost 6 bases and 5 bases, in that order; junction bases with no gene match: 4. The length of the CDR3 is 14 residues. CDR1 MNHEY and CDR2 SVGEGT come from the germline V gene. The CDR3 here is CASSGLAGAHEQYF. The CDR3 DNA follows: TGTGCCAGCAGCGGACTAGCGGGAGCCCACGAGCAGTACTTC.

V and J are TRBV5-5 and TRBJ1-2; D not certain. The germline V gene encodes CDR1 SGHKS and CDR2 YYEKEE (reference sequence). The V and J ends lost 3 bases and 8 bases respectively, with 17 bases between them. There are 14 residues in the CDR3. CDR3: CASSSDGPRGGYTF. The CDR3 DNA reads TGTGCCAGCAGCTCGGACGGCCCTAGAGGGGGCTACACCTTC.

CDR3 bases: TGTGCCAGCAGGCCCGGGACAGCGAACACTGAAGCTTTCTTT. Its protein is CASRPGTANTEAFF. The chain uses TRBV5-6 and TRBJ1-1, with TRBD1 identical over 7 bases. After removal of 5 bases from V and 1 base from J, the junction contained 5 bases not matched to a gene. Germline CDR1 is SGHDT and CDR2 is YYEEEE. This CDR3 is 14 amino acids long.

The gene calls are TRBV27 and TRBJ1-5; 7 bases are a match to TRBD1. There are 13 residues in the CDR3. J gave up 7 bases and V 6 bases, and 6 bases lay outside the gene matches. Germline-derived CDR1 and CDR2 are MNHEY and SMNVEV (reference sequence). The CDR3 DNA is TGTGCCAGCAGACGACAGGGTGACCAGCCCCAGCATTTT. It specifies CASRRQGDQPQHF.

The chain combines TRBV2 with TRBJ1-2; D gene uncertain. The CDR3 sequence is 13 residues long. Between the trimmed V and J ends, which lost 4 bases and 4 bases, there was a span of 10 bases. Per the germline V gene, CDR1 is SNHLY and CDR2 is FYNNEI. The CDR3 nucleotides are TGTGCCAGCAGTGCGGACGGGATCTATGGCTACACCTTC. Protein: CASSADGIYGYTF.

This chain joins TRBV5-4 and TRBJ2-1; 14 bases are shared with TRBD2. The CDR3 is 16 amino acids. Per germline, CDR1 SGHNT and CDR2 YYREEE (reference sequence). Germline trimming cut 4 bases from V and 3 bases from J; bases unmatched to any gene: 3. CDR3: CASSKGLAGDYNEQFF. Here the CDR3 DNA reads TGTGCCAGCAGCAAGGGACTAGCGGGAGACTACAATGAGCAGTTCTTC.

This sequence joins TRBV19 and TRBJ1-2; maybe TRBD1 (5 bases). The CDR3 loop spans 13 amino acids. Per the germline V gene, CDR1 is LNHDA and CDR2 is SQIVND (reference sequence). Trimming took 3 bases from V and 8 from J, leaving 13 bases between them. The CDR3 here is CASSIWPGNGYTF. The DNA for the CDR3 is TGTGCCAGTAGTATCTGGCCAGGGAACGGCTACACCTTC.

The chain has TRBV19 and TRBJ2-5, with D perhaps matching TRBD2 (5 bases). Germline CDR1 and CDR2: LNHDA and SQIVND (reference sequence). The CDR3 is 15 amino acids. Trimming pared 5 bases from V and 0 bases from J, leaving 13 bases between. CDR3 in amino acids: CASSSTGIYQETQYF. The DNA of the CDR3 is TGTGCCAGTAGTTCGACCGGGATATACCAAGAGACCCAGTACTTC.

Only a few counts were recorded for this clone. Germline and junction disagree at one end, which may indicate a read error. This rearrangement joins TRBV6-1 to TRBJ2-7; D possibly corresponds to TRBD1 (5 bases). CDR1 and CDR2 (germline): MNHNS, SASEGT. The length of the CDR3 is 14 residues. The CDR3 sequence: CASREDSPPYEQYF. The CDR3 nucleotides are TGTGCCAGCAGGGAAGACAGTCCTCCCTACGAGCAGTACTTC.